The next 6 T cell receptor beta chains were all read from a single sample in a study of T cells after yellow fever vaccination. One entry per CDR3 protein results from TCRdb running MiXCR on the 5' RACE reads. The data contain about 350,000 distinct CDR3 sequences, 4.1% of them seen just once; the ten biggest clones take up around 24%. The material was PBMCs, obtained 5 days after the yellow fever booster vaccination. Source of these receptors: a young man who received the YFV17D yellow fever vaccine.

This clonotype was detected only a few times. In DNA form, the CDR3 reads TGTGCCAGCAGCCGTAAACCGGGACATAAGAACACTGAAGCTTTCTTT. Amino acid sequence: CASSRKPGHKNTEAFF. V usage is TRBV3-1 and J usage is TRBJ1-1; TRBD1 might be the D (6 bases). Germline CDR1 reads LGHDT; CDR2 reads YNNKEL (reference sequence). Trimming stripped 4 bases from V and 1 base from J, with 16 bases between. The length of the CDR3 is 16 residues. The whole variable domain, filled in from reference TRBV3-1 and TRBJ1-1, reads DTAVSQTPKYLVTQMGNDKSIKCEQNLGHDTMYWYKQDSKKFLKIMFSYNNKELIINETVPNRFSPKSPDKAHLNLHINSLELGDSAVYFCASSRKPGHKNTEAFFGQGTRLTVV.

This clonotype was seen only a few times. The germline gene is not matched at one end of the junction; a read error may be the cause. V is TRBV14 and J is TRBJ1-2; 10 bases match TRBD1. CDR1 SGHDN and CDR2 FVKESK come from the germline V gene. The CDR3 totals 18 residues. The CDR3 DNA sequence: TGTGCCAGCAGCAAAGACTCCGGGGGACAGGGGAGTGCCTATGGCTACACCTTC. Translating it yields CASSKDSGGQGSAYGYTF.

This clonotype has at least ten counts. The chain combines TRBV7-9 with TRBJ1-6, with 7 bases aligning to TRBD1. Germline CDR1 is SEHNR and CDR2 is FQNEAQ (reference sequence). The CDR3 extends over 14 amino acids. With 5 bases clipped from V and 7 bases from J, the junction kept 5 bases outside the gene matches. DNA of the CDR3: TGTGCCAGCAGCACTCAGGGGGGGAATTCACCCCTCCACTTT. Its protein is CASSTQGGNSPLHF. The full variable domain, rest sourced from reference TRBV7-9 and TRBJ1-6, is DTGVSQNPRHKITKRGQNVTFRCDPISEHNRLYWYRQTLGQGPEFLTYFQNEAQLEKSRLLSDRFSAERPKGSFSTLEIQRTEQGDSAMYLCASSTQGGNSPLHFGNGTRLTVT.

This clonotype was observed a few times. The chain carries TRBV19 and TRBJ1-5, with unresolved D. Per the germline V gene, CDR1 is LNHDA and CDR2 is SQIVND (reference sequence). The CDR3 contains 16 residues. With 3 bases removed from V and 3 bases from J, the gap between germline ends came to 15 bases. DNA of the CDR3: TGTGCCAGTAGTATTGAAGCGGGCGGGCTCAATCAGCCCCAGCATTTT. It specifies CASSIEAGGLNQPQHF.

This clonotype was recorded many times. J is TRBJ2-7 and V is TRBV4-3; D remains ambiguous. Trimming removed 1 base from V and 3 bases from J, with 13 bases in between. The CDR3 length is 15 residues. Germline CDR1 LGHNA, CDR2 YSLEER. In DNA form, the CDR3 reads TGCGCCAGCAGCCAAGTAGGGTCGCAGGTCTACGAGCAGTACTTC. Residues: CASSQVGSQVYEQYF.

This chain uses TRBV7-2 with TRBJ2-3, with 8 nucleotides matching TRBD2. The CDR3 totals 15 residues. Germline CDR1 SGHTA, CDR2 FQGNSA. After removal of 5 bases from V and 3 bases from J, the junction contained 7 bases not matched to a gene. Here the CDR3 DNA reads TGTGCCAGCAGCCAAAACAGCGGGGGAACAGATACGCAGTATTTT. Protein: CASSQNSGGTDTQYF.